What follows describes a single TCR beta chain. Its antigen remains undetermined. No base quality information exists; no much larger clone differs at one position. Enrolling through a virtual design, the prospective study's participants ranged in age from roughly 18 to 95 years and lived across about two dozen United States geographic areas. Cohort assignment in the prospective study relied on participant-reported clinical history from a screening survey and a study questionnaire. Recovered participants in ImmuneRACE Cohort 3 were defined as having two consecutive negative NP/OP PCR tests, clearance from a healthcare professional, or resolution of symptoms. In the prospective study, mobile phlebotomists collected whole blood, serum and a nasopharyngeal or oropharyngeal swab from each participant. Prospective study participants could optionally give additional blood draws and questionnaires over a roughly two-month period. Before DNA extraction, prospective study blood samples were shipped either frozen or at room temperature.

The immunoSEQ Assay, a bias-controlled multiplex PCR, was used to amplify TCRbeta CDR3 regions from genomic DNA. The study's own analysis went as follows. Within the assay, amplification of reference gene primers was used to estimate how many nucleated cells each sample contained. Sequence reads were collapsed and filtered to measure the absolute abundance of every unique TCRbeta CDR3 rearrangement. For each sample, productive Simpson clonality was calculated by taking the square root of Simpson's diversity index across productive rearrangements. The immuneACCESS repertoire file appears here via TCRdb, limited to in-frame rearrangements. These files lack a portion of the clones; in checked studies, under half of the deficit traces to unresolved V genes, and the cause of the others is not known. The V and J calls and the clone size are those of that table, but D and trimming were determined from the DNA. Within this sample are roughly 290,000 clones, with about 83% of them counted one time only. Approximately 6% of the sample comes from the top ten.

The data are from a study of blood T cell repertoires in COVID-19 (dated by TCRdb to the early 2020s). Regarding the study in general: The collaborator samples originated in the United States, Italy and Spain and spanned the acute and convalescent phases of COVID-19. A freely available public database, intended as a resource for researchers studying the immune response to SARS-CoV-2, is where the repertoires were released. Samples were obtained from the ongoing ImmuneRACE study (first 160 participants) and from 1,000 to 1,500 subjects provided by 6 global collaborators. The material from the prospective study consisted of cDNA or gDNA derived from T cells, B-cell-depleted T cells, or PBMCs. Where HLA class I and class II types were available, the types were taken from metadata supplied by the sample provider, not from assay-based typing. The dataset comprised deeply sampled blood TCRbeta repertoires from subjects exposed to, actively infected with, or recovered from COVID-19. The sample metadata nearly always contained a de-identified subject ID, COVID-19 status, age in years and sex.

The study at large found these results: The quantity of clinical and demographic metadata differed by source and by participant and was supplied without curation.

The origin of this receptor is a woman in her 40s who had recovered from COVID-19. Material: PBMCs or T cells enriched from blood (not recorded which).

The DNA is TGTGCCATCAGCGCTGGGACAGCTAACACTGAAGCTTTCTTT. Its product reads: CAISAGTANTEAFF. In this chain, TRBV10-3 is recombined with TRBJ1-1, with 7 bases matching TRBD1. The germline V end is reduced by 6 bases and the J end by 2 bases; junction bases left unmatched: 6. Including the terminal cysteine and phenylalanine, the CDR3 comprises 14 residues. Of all the DNA, just the CDR3 is kept, 42 bases in frame from base 1. Via the germline V gene, CDR1 is ENHRY and CDR2 SYGVKD.